A selection of T cell receptor beta chains follows, all from one sample in a study of blood T cell repertoires in COVID-19. Profiling relied on immunoSEQ multiplex PCR, and the TCRdb table lists in-frame clones only, not all of them. The repertoire holds a few hundred thousand clones, 70% to 90% seen once, with approximately 5% in the top ten. The sample taken for sequencing was PBMCs or T cells enriched from blood (not recorded which). All receptors derive from a woman aged 25 to 39 who had recovered from COVID-19. The CDR3 runs from the conserved cysteine through the conserved F or W. Fields, in order: CDR3 DNA, CDR3 protein, D gene, J gene, clone size, V gene. D genes are given only for firm matches. Not every row has a clone size; where given, it reads once, few, many or a size class.

DNA: TGTGCCAGCACGGGGTCAACTATGAACACTGAAGCTTTCTTT; CDR3: CASTGSTMNTEAFF; D: NA; J: TRBJ1-1; size: NA; V: TRBV7-6
DNA: TGTGCCAGCAGTTACGAAACAGGGGTGGGCACCGGGGAGCTGTTTTTT; CDR3: CASSYETGVGTGELFF; D: TRBD1; J: TRBJ2-2; size: NA; V: TRBV6-5
DNA: TGTGCCAGCAGCCTGGGGGGAGGAGGTACTAATGAAAAACTGTTTTTT; CDR3: CASSLGGGGTNEKLFF; D: NA; J: TRBJ1-4; size: NA; V: TRBV5-4
DNA: TGTGCCAGTAGTATAGTAGACAACTCCTACGAGCAGTACTTC; CDR3: CASSIVDNSYEQYF; D: NA; J: TRBJ2-7; size: once; V: TRBV19
DNA: TGCGCCAGCAGCTTGGCGACCGCGGGGGGAAACAATGAGCAGTTCTTC; CDR3: CASSLATAGGNNEQFF; D: TRBD2; J: TRBJ2-1; size: NA; V: TRBV5-1
DNA: TGTGCCAGCAGCTTAGAGTTTACTGGGAACACTGAAGCTTTCTTT; CDR3: CASSLEFTGNTEAFF; D: NA; J: TRBJ1-1; size: few; V: TRBV7-2
DNA: TGTGCCAGCAGCTTAGACCCAGGGTCCCACGAGCAGTACTTC; CDR3: CASSLDPGSHEQYF; D: NA; J: TRBJ2-7; size: NA; V: TRBV7-2
DNA: TGTGCCAGCAGCTTTAGACAGGGGTGGCTTATGAACACTGAAGCTTTCTTT; CDR3: CASSFRQGWLMNTEAFF; D: TRBD1; J: TRBJ1-1; size: NA; V: TRBV7-2
DNA: TGTGCCAGCAGTCAAATGCCGGGACAGGGTGCCTATGGCTACACCTTC; CDR3: CASSQMPGQGAYGYTF; D: TRBD1; J: TRBJ1-2; size: NA; V: TRBV2
DNA: TGCAGCGCTCGACAGACGAACACTGAAGCTTTCTTT; CDR3: CSARQTNTEAFF; D: NA; J: TRBJ1-1; size: few; V: TRBV29-1
DNA: TGTGCCAGACCTAGCGGGGAGGGCAGGGTGGGTGAAAAACTGTTTTTT; CDR3: CARPSGEGRVGEKLFF; D: NA; J: TRBJ1-4; size: NA; V: TRBV14
DNA: TGTGCCAGCAGTGGTATAGCGGGGGGTAGGGATACGCAGTATTTT; CDR3: CASSGIAGGRDTQYF; D: TRBD2; J: TRBJ2-3; size: NA; V: TRBV2
DNA: TGCGCCAGCAGCACAGGGGGTAACTATGGCTACACCTTC; CDR3: CASSTGGNYGYTF; D: TRBD1; J: TRBJ1-2; size: NA; V: TRBV5-1
DNA: TGTGCCAGCAGCTCGGGGGATCGGGGGAACACTGAAGCTTTCTTT; CDR3: CASSSGDRGNTEAFF; D: NA; J: TRBJ1-1; size: NA; V: TRBV7-2
DNA: TGTGCCAGCAGCTTAACGAGCAATGAGCAGTTCTTC; CDR3: CASSLTSNEQFF; D: NA; J: TRBJ2-1; size: NA; V: TRBV7-3
DNA: TGTGCCAGCAGTCTCACAACAGATCAGCCCCAGCATTTT; CDR3: CASSLTTDQPQHF; D: NA; J: TRBJ1-5; size: NA; V: TRBV27
DNA: TGTGCCAGCAGTGTAGCGGGAGGAGATACGCAGTATTTT; CDR3: CASSVAGGDTQYF; D: TRBD2; J: TRBJ2-3; size: NA; V: TRBV27
DNA: TGTGCCTGGAGCGCCAGGGGGGTCACCGGGGAGCTGTTTTTT; CDR3: CAWSARGVTGELFF; D: NA; J: TRBJ2-2; size: NA; V: TRBV30
DNA: TGCGCCAGCAGCCTGGGACTGACCAATTCACCCCTCCACTTT; CDR3: CASSLGLTNSPLHF; D: NA; J: TRBJ1-6; size: NA; V: TRBV5-1
DNA: TGTGCCAGTAGTCCTTACGATCAGATGCCTAATGAAAAACTGTTTTTT; CDR3: CASSPYDQMPNEKLFF; D: NA; J: TRBJ1-4; size: NA; V: TRBV19
DNA: TGTGCCAGCAGCTTGTTCGGGGGAATGCTCATGAACACTGAAGCTTTCTTT; CDR3: CASSLFGGMLMNTEAFF; D: NA; J: TRBJ1-1; size: NA; V: TRBV5-4
DNA: TGTGCCAGCAGCACTTCCGGGACAGGGTTCGTCAATGAGCAGTTCTTC; CDR3: CASSTSGTGFVNEQFF; D: TRBD1; J: TRBJ2-1; size: NA; V: TRBV13
DNA: TGCGCCAGCAGCTTGGACTCCGCGGGGGGCACAGATACGCAGTATTTT; CDR3: CASSLDSAGGTDTQYF; D: TRBD2; J: TRBJ2-3; size: NA; V: TRBV5-1
DNA: TGTGCCAGCAGCGGACGTCTAGCGGGGGGGTCAAATGAGCAGTTCTTC; CDR3: CASSGRLAGGSNEQFF; D: TRBD2; J: TRBJ2-1; size: NA; V: TRBV9
DNA: TGTGCCAGCAGTTACATGAGGACAGGGGGCTACGAGCAGTACTTC; CDR3: CASSYMRTGGYEQYF; D: TRBD1; J: TRBJ2-7; size: few; V: TRBV6-5
DNA: TGTGCCAGTAGACACAGGGGATCAGGAAACACCATATATTTT; CDR3: CASRHRGSGNTIYF; D: TRBD1; J: TRBJ1-3; size: NA; V: TRBV19
DNA: TGCGCCAGCAGCGCCCTAGCGGGGCCCACAGATACGCAGTATTTT; CDR3: CASSALAGPTDTQYF; D: TRBD2; J: TRBJ2-3; size: NA; V: TRBV5-1
DNA: TGCAGCGGGGGACAGGGATCAGGTGGCTACACCTTC; CDR3: CSGGQGSGGYTF; D: TRBD1; J: TRBJ1-2; size: many; V: TRBV29-1
DNA: TGTGCCAGCAGCTTGGTCCTAGTAGGTGAGCAGTTCTTC; CDR3: CASSLVLVGEQFF; D: NA; J: TRBJ2-1; size: NA; V: TRBV5-6
DNA: TGCGCCAGTAGCGGGGGGGCCGGTGAGCAGTTCTTC; CDR3: CASSGGAGEQFF; D: TRBD2; J: TRBJ2-1; size: few; V: TRBV10-1
DNA: TGTGCCAGCAGCCCCAAGGGAGGGATTGGAACCGGGGAGCTGTTTTTT; CDR3: CASSPKGGIGTGELFF; D: TRBD2; J: TRBJ2-2; size: NA; V: TRBV7-9
DNA: TGTGCCAGTAGTCGCAGGGGGCTTAGTAATGAAAAACTGTTTTTT; CDR3: CASSRRGLSNEKLFF; D: TRBD1; J: TRBJ1-4; size: once; V: TRBV19
DNA: TGTGCCAGCAGCCAAGCCGCAGGGTCAGGTGAAGCTTTCTTT; CDR3: CASSQAAGSGEAFF; D: NA; J: TRBJ1-1; size: few; V: TRBV3-1/TRBV3-2
DNA: TGCAGCGTGGTGGGGAGCTCCTACGAGCAGTACTTC; CDR3: CSVVGSSYEQYF; D: NA; J: TRBJ2-7; size: NA; V: TRBV29-1
DNA: TGTGCCAGTAGTATAACCCCCAGGACTGAAGCTTTCTTT; CDR3: CASSITPRTEAFF; D: NA; J: TRBJ1-1; size: NA; V: TRBV19
DNA: TGTGCCAGCAGTTACTTGGCAGGGGGGAACGGCGGCTACACCTTC; CDR3: CASSYLAGGNGGYTF; D: TRBD1; J: TRBJ1-2; size: NA; V: TRBV6-5
DNA: TGTGCCAGCAGTGAACTTTGGTTCACACTTCAGGGAGATACGCAGTATTTT; CDR3: CASSELWFTLQGDTQYF; D: NA; J: TRBJ2-3; size: once; V: TRBV6-1
DNA: TGTGCCAGCAGCCAAGCGGACGCAGGGTCAAACACTGAAGCTTTCTTT; CDR3: CASSQADAGSNTEAFF; D: NA; J: TRBJ1-1; size: NA; V: TRBV4-2
DNA: TGTGCCAGAAGGCTCAGAAGTGGGGCGTACGAGCAGTACTTC; CDR3: CARRLRSGAYEQYF; D: NA; J: TRBJ2-7; size: NA; V: TRBV7-5